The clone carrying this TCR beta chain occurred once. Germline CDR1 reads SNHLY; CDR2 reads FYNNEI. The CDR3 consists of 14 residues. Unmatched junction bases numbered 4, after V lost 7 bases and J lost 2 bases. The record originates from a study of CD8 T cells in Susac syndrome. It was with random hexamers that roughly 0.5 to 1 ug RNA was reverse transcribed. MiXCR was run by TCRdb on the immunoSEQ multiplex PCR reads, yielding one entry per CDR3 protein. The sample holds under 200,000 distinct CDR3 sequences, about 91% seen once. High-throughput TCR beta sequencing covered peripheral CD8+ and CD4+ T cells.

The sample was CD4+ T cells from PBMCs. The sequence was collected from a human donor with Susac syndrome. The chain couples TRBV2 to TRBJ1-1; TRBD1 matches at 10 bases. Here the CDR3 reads CASTRDRGNTEAFF. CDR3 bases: TGTGCCAGCACTCGGGACAGGGGAAACACTGAAGCTTTCTTT. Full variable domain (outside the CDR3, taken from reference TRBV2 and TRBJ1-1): EPEVTQTPSHQVTQMGQEVILRCVPISNHLYFYWYRQILGQKVEFLVSFYNNEISEKSEIFDDQFSVERPDGSNFTLKIRSTKLEDSAMYFCASTRDRGNTEAFFGQGTRLTVV.